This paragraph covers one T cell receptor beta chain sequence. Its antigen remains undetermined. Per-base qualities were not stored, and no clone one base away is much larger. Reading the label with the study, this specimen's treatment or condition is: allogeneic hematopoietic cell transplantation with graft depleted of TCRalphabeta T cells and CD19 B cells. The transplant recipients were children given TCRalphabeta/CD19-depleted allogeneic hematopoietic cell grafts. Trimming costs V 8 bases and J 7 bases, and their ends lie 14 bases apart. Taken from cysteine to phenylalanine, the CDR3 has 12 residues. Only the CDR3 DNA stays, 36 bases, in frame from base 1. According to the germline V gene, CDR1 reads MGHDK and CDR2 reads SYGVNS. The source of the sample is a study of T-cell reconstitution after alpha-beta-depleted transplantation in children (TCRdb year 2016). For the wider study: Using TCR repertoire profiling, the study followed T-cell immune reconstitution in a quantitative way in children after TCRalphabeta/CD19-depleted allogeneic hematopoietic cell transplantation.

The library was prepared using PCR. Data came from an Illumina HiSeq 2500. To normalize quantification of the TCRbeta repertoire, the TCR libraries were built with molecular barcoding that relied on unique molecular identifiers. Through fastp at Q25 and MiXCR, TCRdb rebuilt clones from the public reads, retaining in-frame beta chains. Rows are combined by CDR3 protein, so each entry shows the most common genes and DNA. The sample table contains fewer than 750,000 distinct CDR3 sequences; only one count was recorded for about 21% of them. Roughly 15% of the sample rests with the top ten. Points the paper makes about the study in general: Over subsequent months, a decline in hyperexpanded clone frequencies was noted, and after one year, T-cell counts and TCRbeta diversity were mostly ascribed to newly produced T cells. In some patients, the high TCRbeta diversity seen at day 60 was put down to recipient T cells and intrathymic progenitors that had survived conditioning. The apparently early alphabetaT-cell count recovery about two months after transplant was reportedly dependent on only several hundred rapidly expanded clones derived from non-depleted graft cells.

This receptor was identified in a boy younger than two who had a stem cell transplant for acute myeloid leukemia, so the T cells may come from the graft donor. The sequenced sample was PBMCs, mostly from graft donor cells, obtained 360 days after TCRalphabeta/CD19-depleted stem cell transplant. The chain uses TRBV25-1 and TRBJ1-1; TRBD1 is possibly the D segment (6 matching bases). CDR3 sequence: CASLADSREAFF. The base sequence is TGTGCCAGCTTGGCGGACAGCCGTGAAGCTTTCTTT.